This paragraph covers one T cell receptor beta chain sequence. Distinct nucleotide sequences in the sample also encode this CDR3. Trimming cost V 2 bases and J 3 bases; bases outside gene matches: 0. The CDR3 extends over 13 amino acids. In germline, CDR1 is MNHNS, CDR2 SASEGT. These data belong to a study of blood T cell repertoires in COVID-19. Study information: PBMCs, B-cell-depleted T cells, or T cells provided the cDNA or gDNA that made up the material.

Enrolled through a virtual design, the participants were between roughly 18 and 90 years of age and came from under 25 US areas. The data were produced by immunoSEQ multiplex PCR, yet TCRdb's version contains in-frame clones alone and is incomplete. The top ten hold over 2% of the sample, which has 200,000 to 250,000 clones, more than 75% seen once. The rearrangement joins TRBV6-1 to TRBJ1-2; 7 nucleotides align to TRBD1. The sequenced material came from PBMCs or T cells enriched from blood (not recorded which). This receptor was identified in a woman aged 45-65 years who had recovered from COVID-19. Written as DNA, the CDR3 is TGTGCCAGCAGTGAAACAGGGGACTATGGCTACACCTTC. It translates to CASSETGDYGYTF.